Listed here are 17 T cell receptor beta chains from one sample, sequenced in a study of CD8 T cells in ankylosing spondylitis. Findings of the study overall: Characteristic of ankylosing spondylitis blood, it appeared, was a TCR beta motif comprising 7 to 9 highly homologous variants.

TCRdb itself ran the 5' RACE reads through MiXCR, one entry per CDR3 protein. The repertoire holds 650,000 to 800,000 distinct CDR3 sequences, around 19% seen once, with about 20% in the top ten. For these receptors, no antigen is known. The sequencing input was blood, either unsorted or a sorted T cell fraction (not recorded which). These receptors were collected from a male donor with ankylosing spondylitis.

The chain carries TRBV19 and TRBJ2-2, with TRBD2 matching over 9 bases. The germline V gene has CDR1 LNHDA and CDR2 SQIVND (reference sequence). This CDR3 contains 14 residues. Trimming took 8 bases from V and 9 from J; bases not matched to a gene: 10. The CDR3 DNA is TGTGCCAGTGCCCCCCTAGCGGGGTGGCGGGAGCTGTTTTTT. Protein sequence: CASAPLAGWRELFF.

In its sample, this clonotype was seen once. The chain combines TRBV29-1 with TRBJ2-5; D is uncertain. V dropped 2 bases and J dropped 1 base, with 14 bases sitting between them. This CDR3 contains 15 residues. Germline CDR1 SQVTM, CDR2 ANQGSEA. For the CDR3, the DNA is TGCAGCGTTGAAAGGGCAGCCAGACCCCAAGAGACCCAGTACTTC. It yields the protein CSVERAARPQETQYF.

The CDR3 sequence is CASIPGLGVNEQFF. DNA for the CDR3: TGTGCCAGCATTCCGGGACTAGGTGTCAATGAGCAGTTCTTC. V gene TRBV6-1 combines with J gene TRBJ2-1; 8 bases agree with TRBD2. Trimming at V came to 7 bases and at J to 6 bases, leaving 8 bases not matched to a gene. The CDR3 has 14 amino acids. Per the germline V gene, CDR1 is MNHNS and CDR2 is SASEGT.

This clonotype turned up a few times. The rearrangement joins TRBV24-1 to TRBJ1-2; TRBD1 agrees at 9 bases. With 4 bases clipped from V and 5 bases from J, the junction kept 1 base outside the gene matches. The CDR3 is 13 residues long. The germline CDR1 and CDR2 sequences are KGHDR and SFDVKD. CDR3 in DNA: TGTGCCACCAGTGAGGGGACAGGGTATGGCTACACCTTC. This gives the protein CATSEGTGYGYTF.

V and J are TRBV3-1 and TRBJ2-3; 7 bases fit TRBD2. The germline gives CDR1 LGHDT, CDR2 YNNKEL (reference sequence). There are 17 residues in the CDR3. V shed 1 base, J shed 2 bases, and the junction held 9 bases outside the gene matches. The CDR3 spells CASSQVLRWDYTDTQYF. DNA for the CDR3: TGTGCCAGCAGCCAAGTTTTGAGGTGGGACTACACAGATACGCAGTATTTT.

This chain joins TRBV6-2 or TRBV6-3 and TRBJ2-1; D call uncertain. The V gene's germline CDR1 is MNHEY and CDR2 SVGEGT. Trimming took 7 bases from V and 10 from J, leaving 14 bases between them. The CDR3 length is 12 residues. The DNA for the CDR3 is TGTGCCAGCACCACACTTGGATTGGAGCAGTTCTTC. It is translated as CASTTLGLEQFF.

This clonotype was detected only a few times. The rearrangement joins TRBV5-1 to TRBJ1-2; the D gene is possibly TRBD1 (5 bases). Germline values: CDR1 SGHRS, CDR2 YFSETQ. The CDR3 runs to 15 residues. Trimming removed 0 bases at V and 8 bases at J, with 17 bases between. CDR3 protein: CASSLGGTRVKGYTF. As DNA, the CDR3 is TGCGCCAGCAGCTTGGGAGGAACCAGGGTAAAGGGCTACACCTTC.

This clonotype was seen only a few times. V is TRBV5-1 and J is TRBJ2-2; 8 bases match TRBD2. This CDR3 spans 16 amino acids. Germline values: CDR1 SGHRS, CDR2 YFSETQ. V lost 0 bases, J lost 2 bases, and 3 bases stayed unmatched. Here the CDR3 reads CASSLVSGTNTGELFF. The CDR3, as DNA: TGCGCCAGCAGCTTGGTTAGCGGGACCAACACCGGGGAGCTGTTTTTT.

This clonotype has more than one count but fewer than ten. The chain uses TRBV3-1 and TRBJ2-5; tentative D call: TRBD1 (5 bases). The CDR3 is made up of 15 amino acids. Between the trimmed V and J ends, which lost 1 base and 5 bases, there was a span of 14 bases. Germline-derived CDR1 and CDR2 are LGHDT and YNNKEL (reference sequence). CDR3: CASSQGSGLGETQYF. CDR3 sequence (DNA): TGTGCCAGCAGCCAAGGGTCAGGGTTGGGGGAGACCCAGTACTTC.

This clonotype was counted many times. The CDR3 DNA reads TGCAGCGTTGGACAGGGACGGGGAGAAGCTTTCTTT. Protein sequence: CSVGQGRGEAFF. The chain carries TRBV29-1 and TRBJ1-1; 7 bases line up with TRBD1. Germline CDR1 and CDR2: SQVTM and ANQGSEA. The V segment lost 4 bases and the J segment 8 bases; nucleotides outside the gene matches: 7. This CDR3 spans 12 amino acids.

This clonotype was observed many times. This sequence joins TRBV12-3 or TRBV12-4 and TRBJ1-4, with 7 bases that match TRBD1. This CDR3 has 17 amino acids. With 5 bases clipped from V and 6 bases from J, the junction kept 15 bases outside the gene matches. The CDR3 coding sequence is TGTGCCAGCAGTCAGGAAGAATTAGGGACAGTGGATGAAAAACTGTTTTTT. As protein: CASSQEELGTVDEKLFF.

The V and J genes are TRBV6-1 and TRBJ2-2, with 8 bases that match TRBD1. This CDR3 comprises 15 residues. The trim removed 5 bases at V and 3 bases at J, leaving 5 bases unmatched. Germline-derived CDR1 and CDR2 are MNHNS and SASEGT. CDR3 in DNA: TGTGCCAGCAGTCCCGACAGGGGATACACCGGGGAGCTGTTTTTT. The encoded protein is CASSPDRGYTGELFF.

The table lists this clonotype with many counts. The rearrangement links TRBV7-8 to TRBJ2-3, with D possibly being TRBD2 (5 bases). V dropped 8 bases and J dropped 0 bases, with 27 bases sitting between them. The CDR3 totals 19 residues. Germline CDR1 is SGHVS and CDR2 is FQNEAQ. This chain's CDR3 is CASDPRRFHGLKSTDTQYF. In DNA, the CDR3 is TGTGCCAGCGACCCCCGACGTTTCCACGGACTCAAAAGCACAGATACGCAGTATTTT.

This clonotype was picked up many times. The gene calls are TRBV7-9 and TRBJ2-1; unclear D gene. From germline, CDR1 is SEHNR and CDR2 FQNEAQ (reference sequence). This CDR3 is 15 amino acids long. Trimming removed 4 bases at V and 6 bases at J, with 16 bases between. CDR3 bases: TGTGCCAGCAGCTCACGGGCCCTAAATAGCAATGAGCAGTTCTTC. Translated, it gives CASSSRALNSNEQFF.

This chain connects TRBV29-1 to TRBJ1-1; perhaps TRBD1 as D (5 bases). V was cut by 8 bases and J by 2 bases, with 18 bases left in between. Germline V gene lookup returns CDR1 SQVTM and CDR2 ANQGSEA. The CDR3 extends over 14 amino acids. CDR3 nucleotides: TGCAGCTCCCGACGGGGGGAAACAAACACTGAAGCTTTCTTT. It specifies CSSRRGETNTEAFF.

This chain joins TRBV5-5 and TRBJ1-5; the D gene is possibly TRBD1 (6 bases). CDR3 size: 15 residues. The ends were cut back, 4 bases at V and 6 bases at J, with 17 bases in the middle. Germline CDR1 SGHKS, CDR2 YYEKEE (reference sequence). CDR3 nucleotides: TGTGCCAGCAGCGCCCGCCCAGGGGACGCTCAGCCCCAGCATTTT. Its translation is CASSARPGDAQPQHF.

Concerning this clonotype: One end of the junction varies from germline; a read error may be responsible. The CDR3: CASSLPGQGTQYF. The CDR3 DNA is TGCGCCAGCAGCTTGCCGGGTCAAGGGACCCAGTACTTC. J is TRBJ2-5 and V is TRBV5-1; D call uncertain. This CDR3 spans 13 amino acids. The germline V gene has CDR1 SGHRS and CDR2 YFSETQ.